One and the same sample provided the 22 T cell receptor beta chains below, sequenced in a study of T cells in women clearing cervical HPV infection. This table comes from immunoSEQ multiplex PCR, and its TCRdb copy is limited to in-frame clones, with some not included. This sample contains approximately 38,000 clones. Input material: blood buffy coat. The receptors derive from a woman aged 18-70 years with a cervical HPV16 infection that either progressed to CIN3+ or cleared (not recorded which).

A note on this clone: Read coverage stops 3 residues before the CDR3 terminus; the germline J gene supplies the remainder. V gene TRBV19 combines with J gene TRBJ2-1; 7 bases map to TRBD1. The length of the CDR3 is 13 residues. V gave up 7 bases and J gave up 6 bases; unmatched junction bases: 6. Germline V gives CDR1 LNHDA, CDR2 SQIVND (reference sequence). The CDR3 here is CASNEGARNEQFF. Incomplete CDR3 DNA: TGTGCCAGTAACGAGGGGGCTCGCAATGAG.

In regard to this clone: With the read ending 3 residues before the CDR3 end, the germline J gene is used to fill in that end. The chain links TRBV10-1 to TRBJ1-1; a weak D match, TRBD1 (5 bases). Trimming took 6 bases from V and 1 from J, leaving 9 bases between them. Germline values: CDR1 WNHNN, CDR2 SYGVQD (reference sequence). The CDR3 consists of 13 residues. The CDR3 loop is CASSRQPNTEAFF. The sequenced part of the CDR3 DNA is TGCGCCAGCAGCCGACAGCCGAACACTGAA.

Note on this clone: Read sequence stops 3 residues before the CDR3 end, and the germline J gene provides the missing end. The V and J genes are TRBV19 and TRBJ2-3; D is possibly TRBD1 (7 bases). Germline CDR1 is LNHDA and CDR2 is SQIVND (reference sequence). The CDR3 length is 14 residues. CDR3 in amino acids: CASRKQGRRETQYF. CDR3 DNA, as far as it was read: TGTGCCAGTAGAAAACAGGGGCGGAGGGAGACG. Drawing the rest from reference TRBV19 and TRBJ2-3, the complete variable domain is DGGITQSPKYLFRKEGQNVTLSCEQNLNHDAMYWYRQDPGQGLRLIYYSQIVNDFQKGDIAEGYSVSREKKESFPLTVTSAQKNPTAFYLCASRKQGRRETQYFGPGTRLTVL.

Comment on this clone: From the germline J gene comes the end of the CDR3, since the read stops 3 residues before it. V is TRBV5-1 and J is TRBJ2-3, with a tentative D call TRBD2 (7 bases). Germline lookup yields CDR1 SGHRS and CDR2 YFSETQ. The CDR3 length is 15 residues. V dropped 5 bases and J dropped 4 bases, with 17 bases sitting between them. CDR3 protein: CASRGLGGLADTQYF. The CDR3 DNA, read in part, is TGCGCCAGCAGAGGACTAGGGGGGCTTGCAGATACG.

With respect to this clone: The junction differs from germline at one of its ends, possibly a read error. The read ends 3 residues before the CDR3 terminus; that terminus is restored from the germline J gene. The chain links TRBV4-2 to TRBJ1-4; possibly TRBD1 for D (5 bases). This CDR3 comprises 16 residues. Germline V lookup: CDR1 LGHNA, CDR2 YNFKEQ. The CDR3 spells CASSQDLTSGANVLFF. The sequenced part of the CDR3 DNA is TGCGCCAGCAGCCAAGATTTGACCTCTGGGGCCAACGTA.

With respect to this clone: The CDR3 end lies 3 residues beyond the end of the read and is filled in from the germline J gene. The chain employs TRBV20-1 and TRBJ2-5; TRBD2 matches at 11 bases. The germline gives CDR1 DFQATT, CDR2 SNEGSKA (reference sequence). The CDR3 extends over 14 amino acids. V was clipped by 0 bases and J by 5 bases; unmatched bases: 2. The CDR3 bases that were read are TGCAGTGCTAGAGATGCTAGCGGGGGGGAGACC. Protein: CSARDASGGET. The full CDR3 is CSARDASGGETQYF.

Note on this clone: Sequencing ends 3 residues short of the CDR3 end; the germline J gene provides the rest. The chain recombines TRBV28 with TRBJ2-7, with D maybe TRBD1 (5 bases). Germline CDR1 is MDHEN and CDR2 is SYDVKM. The CDR3 loop spans 12 amino acids. Trimming took off 8 bases at V and 6 bases at J, with 14 bases between the two ends. The sequenced CDR3 bases are TGTGCCAGCTCCCTACAGGCTGGCGAG. It specifies CASSLQAGE. The CDR3 in full is CASSLQAGEQYF.

About this clone: The read gets to within 3 residues of the CDR3 end, and the germline J gene fills in the rest. The chain employs TRBV6-1 and TRBJ2-3, with D unclear. CDR1 is MNHNS and CDR2 is SASEGT in the germline V gene. The CDR3 totals 16 residues. CDR3 bases read: TGTGCCAGCAGTGAAAAATTGGCGGCCCGCCAAGAGACG. Its protein is CASSEKLAARQET. The full CDR3 protein reads CASSEKLAARQETQYF.

Details on this clone: The observed sequence ends 3 residues before the CDR3 terminus, with the missing tail filled in from the germline J gene. This chain uses TRBV5-1 with TRBJ1-6; 7 bases map to TRBD1. The CDR3 totals 14 residues. V was clipped by 0 bases and J by 8 bases; unmatched bases: 2. Germline values: CDR1 SGHRS, CDR2 YFSETQ. The CDR3 here is CASSLEGADSPLHF. CDR3 DNA (partial): TGCGCCAGCAGCTTGGAGGGGGCTGATTCACCC.

Remarks on this clone: With the read ending 3 residues before the CDR3 end, the germline J gene is used to fill in that end. The V gene is TRBV19, the J gene TRBJ2-7; 9 bases agree with TRBD2. The CDR3 runs 14 residues. Germline assignment: CDR1 LNHDA and CDR2 SQIVND (reference sequence). V lost 3 bases, J lost 3 bases, and 3 bases stayed unmatched. CDR3 DNA, as far as it was read: TGTGCCAGTAGTATCAGCGGGGGGCGCTACGAG. Its translation is CASSISGGRYE. The whole CDR3 sequence is CASSISGGRYEQYF. The complete variable domain, with remaining parts taken from reference TRBV19 and TRBJ2-7, reads DGGITQSPKYLFRKEGQNVTLSCEQNLNHDAMYWYRQDPGQGLRLIYYSQIVNDFQKGDIAEGYSVSREKKESFPLTVTSAQKNPTAFYLCASSISGGRYEQYFGPGTRLTVT.

Concerning this clone itself: The read is 3 residues too short to cover the CDR3 end, so that end is filled in from the germline J gene. The sample contains more than one DNA sequence encoding this CDR3. The chain carries TRBV7-2 and TRBJ2-1; 7 nucleotides line up with TRBD2. The J segment lost 3 bases and the V segment lost 3 bases, leaving 2 bases of the junction unmatched. This CDR3 spans 14 amino acids. Germline loops: CDR1 SGHTA, CDR2 FQGNSA. The CDR3 sequence is CASSLGGDYNEQFF. Partial CDR3 DNA: TGTGCCAGCAGCTTGGGAGGGGACTACAATGAG.

Regarding this clone: The missing CDR3 end, 3 residues past where the read stops, is filled in from the germline J gene. The chain uses TRBV5-1 and TRBJ2-2; TRBD1 matches 11 bases. Germline CDR1 SGHRS, CDR2 YFSETQ. The CDR3 spans 17 residues. V shed 5 bases and J 5 bases; nucleotides not matched to a gene: 11. The sequenced CDR3 bases are TGCGCCAGCAGTCTTAGCACCGGGACAGGGGGGACCGGGGAG. Translation: CASSLSTGTGGTGE. The whole CDR3 sequence reads CASSLSTGTGGTGELFF.

Comments on this clone: The missing CDR3 end, 3 residues past where the read stops, is filled in from the germline J gene. The chain combines TRBV5-5 with TRBJ1-2, with 7 bases matching TRBD1. The germline V gene has CDR1 SGHKS and CDR2 YYEKEE (reference sequence). The junction had 4 bases not matched to a gene; V was cut back by 2 bases and J by 0 bases. The CDR3 runs to 15 residues. The CDR3 sequence is CASSFRDRANYGYTF. The CDR3 bases that were read are TGTGCCAGCAGCTTCCGAGACAGGGCTAACTATGGC.

Details on this clone: Coverage ceases 3 residues before the CDR3 finishes, and the germline J gene fills in the end. The chain uses TRBV7-2 and TRBJ1-1; the match to TRBD1 covers 8 bases. Germline CDR1 and CDR2: SGHTA and FQGNSA. The CDR3 is 14 residues long. J was trimmed by 5 bases and V by 3 bases; bases with no gene match: 5. The chain's CDR3 is CASSFQGAQTEAFF. CDR3 DNA (partial): TGTGCCAGCAGCTTTCAGGGGGCGCAGACTGAA.

As concerns this clone: The CDR3 extends 3 residues past the end of the read, so its final part is completed from the germline J gene. The chain recombines TRBV5-5 with TRBJ2-3; D perhaps matches TRBD1 (6 bases). The CDR3 has 15 amino acids. From germline, CDR1 is SGHKS and CDR2 YYEKEE (reference sequence). Incomplete CDR3 DNA: TGTGCCAGCAGCTCCAACAGGGTCTCGGGTCAGCCG. This gives the protein CASSSNRVSGQP. The full CDR3 sequence reads CASSSNRVSGQPQYF.

Comments on this clone: The read terminates 3 residues before the CDR3 end, so the remaining end is supplied by the germline J gene. The rearrangement uses TRBV5-1 and TRBJ2-2; D is unclear. The CDR3 runs to 13 residues. Germline CDR1 and CDR2: SGHRS and YFSETQ. The V and J ends lost 4 bases and 5 bases respectively, with 9 bases between them. The covered CDR3 bases are TGCGCCAGCAGCACGACACCTACCGGGGAG. Protein product: CASSTTPTGE. The complete CDR3 sequence is CASSTTPTGELFF.

On this clone itself: The read finishes 3 residues shy of the CDR3 end, and the germline J gene is used to complete it. The genes are TRBV7-9 and TRBJ2-1, with 13 bases identical to TRBD2. CDR3 length equals 15 residues. The germline V gene has CDR1 SEHNR and CDR2 FQNEAQ (reference sequence). With V trimmed by 3 bases and J by 8 bases, 4 bases remained unmatched. The CDR3 spells CASSFTSGGADEQFF. Incomplete CDR3 DNA: TGTGCCAGCAGCTTTACTAGCGGGGGGGCCGATGAG.

Concerning this clone: With the read ending 3 residues before the CDR3 end, the germline J gene is used to fill in that end. This rearrangement joins TRBV5-1 to TRBJ2-5; D gene unclear. Trimming pared 2 bases from V and 1 base from J, leaving 12 bases between. This CDR3 comprises 15 residues. Germline loops: CDR1 SGHRS, CDR2 YFSETQ. CDR3 sequence reads: CASSLGFWAQETQYF. The sequenced CDR3 bases are TGCGCCAGCAGCTTAGGGTTTTGGGCCCAAGAGACC.

Notes on this clone: The DNA ends 3 residues before the CDR3 does, and the rest of the CDR3 is filled in from the germline J gene. The chain combines TRBV10-2 with TRBJ1-4; no firm D call. From germline, CDR1 is WSHSY and CDR2 SAAADI. This CDR3 spans 12 amino acids. Trimming removed 4 bases at V and 7 bases at J, with 7 bases between. The DNA read from the CDR3 is TGCGCCAGCAGTGGAGGTGGTGAAAAA. This codes for CASSGGGEK. The whole CDR3 protein reads CASSGGGEKLFF.

Comment on this clone: The missing CDR3 end, 3 residues past where the read stops, is filled in from the germline J gene. This chain uses TRBV20-1 with TRBJ2-7; D may be TRBD1 or TRBD2 (6 bases each). Germline loops: CDR1 DFQATT, CDR2 SNEGSKA (reference sequence). Between the trimmed V and J ends, which lost 0 bases and 4 bases, there was a span of 13 bases. The CDR3 has 14 residues. The CDR3 is CSARDDRRDYEQYF. CDR3 DNA (partial): TGCAGTGCTAGAGACGACAGGAGGGATTACGAG.

Notes on this clone: The sequenced fragment ends 3 residues before the CDR3 boundary, so the rest is inferred from the germline J gene. The chain links TRBV18 to TRBJ2-1; a possible D gene is TRBD1 (5 bases). The V and J ends lost 7 bases and 1 base respectively, with 23 bases between them. This CDR3 is built from 18 residues. Germline V gene sequence: CDR1 KGHSH, CDR2 LQKENI. The CDR3 bases that were read are TGTGCCAGCTGCCCATTGAAAGGGGTGGTATGTTCCTACAATGAG. Protein: CASCPLKGVVCSYNE. The full CDR3 sequence reads CASCPLKGVVCSYNEQFF. Based on the CDR3 plus reference TRBV18 and TRBJ2-1, the full variable domain is NAGVMQNPRHLVRRRGQEARLRCSPMKGHSHVYWYRQLPEEGLKFMVYLQKENIIDESGMPKERFSAEFPKEGPSILRIQQVVRGDSAAYFCASCPLKGVVCSYNEQFFGPGTRLTVL.

Notes on this clone: Read data end 3 residues before the CDR3 end; the end is taken from the germline J gene. The V call is TRBV20-1, the J call TRBJ1-2; D is unclear. Germline V gene data show CDR1 as DFQATT and CDR2 as SNEGSKA (reference sequence). The CDR3 loop spans 13 amino acids. The CDR3 sequence is CSGGAEQPGGYTF. The CDR3 DNA, read in part, is TGCAGTGGTGGCGCGGAGCAGCCGGGGGGC.